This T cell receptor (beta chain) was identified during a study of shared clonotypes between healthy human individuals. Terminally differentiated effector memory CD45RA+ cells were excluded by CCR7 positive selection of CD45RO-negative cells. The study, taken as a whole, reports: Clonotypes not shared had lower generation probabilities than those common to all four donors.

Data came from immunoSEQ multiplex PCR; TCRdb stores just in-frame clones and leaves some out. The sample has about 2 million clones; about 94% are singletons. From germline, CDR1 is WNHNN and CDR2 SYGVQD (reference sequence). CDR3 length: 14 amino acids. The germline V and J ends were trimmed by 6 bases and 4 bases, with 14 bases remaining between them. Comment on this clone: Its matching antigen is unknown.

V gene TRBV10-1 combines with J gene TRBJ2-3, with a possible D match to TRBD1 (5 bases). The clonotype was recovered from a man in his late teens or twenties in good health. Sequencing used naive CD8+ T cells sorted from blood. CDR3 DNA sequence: TGCGCCAGCAGGGTAAGGGGCCGAGCAGATACGCAGTATTTT. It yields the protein CASRVRGRADTQYF.